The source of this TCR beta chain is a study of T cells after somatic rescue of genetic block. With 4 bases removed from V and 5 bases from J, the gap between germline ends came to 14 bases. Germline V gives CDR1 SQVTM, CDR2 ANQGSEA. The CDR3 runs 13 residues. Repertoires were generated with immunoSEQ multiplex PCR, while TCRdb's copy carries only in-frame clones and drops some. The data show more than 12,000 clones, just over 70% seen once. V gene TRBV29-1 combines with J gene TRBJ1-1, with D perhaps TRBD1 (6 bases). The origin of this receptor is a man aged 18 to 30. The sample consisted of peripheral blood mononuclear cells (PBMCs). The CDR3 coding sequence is TGCAGCGTTGTCCAGGGGATGGGGACTGAAGCTTTCTTT. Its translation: CSVVQGMGTEAFF.